The clone carrying this T cell receptor beta chain appeared a single time. These data come from a study of OX40 agonist ivuxolimab in advanced cancers. On the study more broadly: Averaging 60 years in age, with a range of roughly 20 to 79, the cohort was 65% to 90% male.

The CDR3 covers 16 residues. V shed 1 base, J shed 9 bases, and the junction held 11 bases outside the gene matches. Germline assignment: CDR1 SGHRS and CDR2 YFSETQ. Enrollment shut out patients with autoimmune disease history or systemic immunosuppression. The data were produced by immunoSEQ multiplex PCR, yet TCRdb's version contains in-frame clones alone and is incomplete. The repertoire holds about 62,000 clones, with roughly 92% as singletons. The TCR was taken from an adult with an advanced solid tumor such as melanoma, head and neck, liver or kidney cancer. The source was CD4+ or CD8+ T cells sorted from blood, collected in a trial of the OX40 agonist ivuxolimab. This chain joins TRBV5-1 and TRBJ2-1, with 9 bases fitting TRBD2. The CDR3 loop reads CASSLWLAGGLAEQFF. CDR3 coding DNA: TGCGCCAGCAGCTTGTGGCTGGCGGGGGGGCTGGCTGAGCAGTTCTTC.